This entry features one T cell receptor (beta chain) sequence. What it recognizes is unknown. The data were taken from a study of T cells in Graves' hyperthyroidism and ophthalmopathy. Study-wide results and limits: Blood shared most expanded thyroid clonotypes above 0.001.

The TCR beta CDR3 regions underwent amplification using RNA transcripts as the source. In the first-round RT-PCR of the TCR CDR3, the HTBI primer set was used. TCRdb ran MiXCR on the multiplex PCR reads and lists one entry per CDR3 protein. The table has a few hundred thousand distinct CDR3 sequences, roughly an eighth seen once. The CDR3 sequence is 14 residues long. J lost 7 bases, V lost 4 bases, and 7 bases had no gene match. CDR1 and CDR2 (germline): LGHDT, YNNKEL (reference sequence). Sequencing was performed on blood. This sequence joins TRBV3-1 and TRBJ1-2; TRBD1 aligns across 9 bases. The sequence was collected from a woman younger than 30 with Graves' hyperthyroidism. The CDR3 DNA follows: TGTGCCAGCAGCCCCTTCGGGACAGGGTCTGGCTACACCTTC. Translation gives CASSPFGTGSGYTF.